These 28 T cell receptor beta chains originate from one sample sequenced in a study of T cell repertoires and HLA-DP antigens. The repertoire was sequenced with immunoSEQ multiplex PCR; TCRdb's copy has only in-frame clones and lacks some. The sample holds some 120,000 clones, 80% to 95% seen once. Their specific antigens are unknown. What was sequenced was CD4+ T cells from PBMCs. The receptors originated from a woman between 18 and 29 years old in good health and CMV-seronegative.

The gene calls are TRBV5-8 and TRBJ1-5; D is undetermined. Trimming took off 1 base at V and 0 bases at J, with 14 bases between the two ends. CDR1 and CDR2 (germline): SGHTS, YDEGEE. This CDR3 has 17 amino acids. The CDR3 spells CASSLTVGALSNQPQHF. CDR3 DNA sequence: TGTGCCAGCAGCTTGACGGTAGGAGCCCTTAGCAATCAGCCCCAGCATTTT.

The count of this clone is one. The DNA of the CDR3 is TGTGCCAGCCGCCCCTGGGGCACCGGCAGGGAGACCCAGTACTTC. This translates into CASRPWGTGRETQYF. V and J are TRBV11-2 and TRBJ2-5; D might be TRBD1 (5 bases). Between the trimmed V and J ends, which lost 8 bases and 5 bases, there was a span of 21 bases. The CDR3 has 15 amino acids. In germline, CDR1 is SGHAT, CDR2 FQNNGV.

The CDR3 region is CASTSPGGRARNEQFF. CDR3 in DNA: TGTGCCAGCACCTCCCCTGGCGGGAGGGCCCGAAATGAGCAGTTCTTC. The V call is TRBV7-9, the J call TRBJ2-1; 9 bases match TRBD2. CDR1 and CDR2 from the germline V gene are SEHNR and FQNEAQ (reference sequence). CDR3 length: 16 amino acids. V lost 7 bases and J lost 7; bases outside the gene matches: 14.

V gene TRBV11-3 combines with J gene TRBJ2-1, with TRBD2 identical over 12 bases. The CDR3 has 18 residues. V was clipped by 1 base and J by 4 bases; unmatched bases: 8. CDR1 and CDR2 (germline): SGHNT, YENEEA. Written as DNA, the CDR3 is TGTGCCAGCAGCTTAGTATCGTCTAGCGGGGGGGCATACAATGAGCAGTTCTTC. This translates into CASSLVSSSGGAYNEQFF. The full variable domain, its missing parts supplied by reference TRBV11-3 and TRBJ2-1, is EAGVVQSPRYKIIEKKQPVAFWCNPISGHNTLYWYLQNLGQGPELLIRYENEEAVDDSQLPKDRFSAERLKGVDSTLKIQPAELGDSAVYLCASSLVSSSGGAYNEQFFGPGTRLTVL.

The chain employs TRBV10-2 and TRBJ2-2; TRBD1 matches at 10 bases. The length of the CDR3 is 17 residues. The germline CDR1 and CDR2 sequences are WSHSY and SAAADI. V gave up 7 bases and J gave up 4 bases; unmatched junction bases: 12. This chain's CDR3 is CASTATGGEFGTGELFF. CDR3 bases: TGCGCCAGCACTGCGACAGGGGGCGAATTCGGCACCGGGGAGCTGTTTTTT.

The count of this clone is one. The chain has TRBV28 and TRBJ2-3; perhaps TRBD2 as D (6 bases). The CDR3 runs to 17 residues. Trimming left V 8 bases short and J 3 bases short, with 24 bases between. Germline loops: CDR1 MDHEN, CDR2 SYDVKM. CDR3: CASPPSLAYGVTDTQYF. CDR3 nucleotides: TGTGCCAGCCCTCCCTCTCTAGCGTATGGGGTAACAGATACGCAGTATTTT. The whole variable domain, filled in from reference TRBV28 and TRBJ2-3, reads DVKVTQSSRYLVKRTGEKVFLECVQDMDHENMFWYRQDPGLGLRLIYFSYDVKMKEKGDIPEGYSVSREKKERFSLILESASTNQTSMYLCASPPSLAYGVTDTQYFGPGTRLTVL.

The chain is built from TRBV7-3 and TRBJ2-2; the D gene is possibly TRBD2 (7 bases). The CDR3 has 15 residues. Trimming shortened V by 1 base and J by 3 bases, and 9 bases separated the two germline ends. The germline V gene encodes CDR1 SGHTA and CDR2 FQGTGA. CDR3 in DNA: TGTGCCAGCAGCTTAATCGGGGGGCACACCGGGGAGCTGTTTTTT. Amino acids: CASSLIGGHTGELFF. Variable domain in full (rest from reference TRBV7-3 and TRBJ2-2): GAGVSQTPSNKVTEKGKYVELRCDPISGHTALYWYRQSLGQGPEFLIYFQGTGAADDSGLPNDRFFAVRPEGSVSTLKIQRTERGDSAVYLCASSLIGGHTGELFFGEGSRLTVL.

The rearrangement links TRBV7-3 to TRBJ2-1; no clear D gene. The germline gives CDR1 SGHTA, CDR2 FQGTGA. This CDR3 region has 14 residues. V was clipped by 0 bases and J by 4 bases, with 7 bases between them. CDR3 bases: TGTGCCAGCAGCTTAACGGCGCAATACAATGAGCAGTTCTTC. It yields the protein CASSLTAQYNEQFF.

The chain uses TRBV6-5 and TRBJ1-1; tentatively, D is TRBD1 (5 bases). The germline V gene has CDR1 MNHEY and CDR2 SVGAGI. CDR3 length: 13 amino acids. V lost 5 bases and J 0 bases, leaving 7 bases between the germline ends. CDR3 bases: TGTGCCAGCAGTCAGACAGTGAACACTGAAGCTTTCTTT. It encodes CASSQTVNTEAFF.

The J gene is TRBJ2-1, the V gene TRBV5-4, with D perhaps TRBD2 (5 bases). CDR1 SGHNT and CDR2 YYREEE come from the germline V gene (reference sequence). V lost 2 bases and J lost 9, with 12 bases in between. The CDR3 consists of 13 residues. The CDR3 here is CASSFPTSTEQFF. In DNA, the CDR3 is TGTGCCAGCAGCTTCCCCACTAGTACTGAGCAGTTCTTC.

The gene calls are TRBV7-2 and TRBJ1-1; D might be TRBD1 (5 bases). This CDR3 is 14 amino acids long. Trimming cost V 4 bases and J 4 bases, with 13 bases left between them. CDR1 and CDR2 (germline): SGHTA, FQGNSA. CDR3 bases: TGTGCCAGCAGCTGGGTAGGGGAGGGCACTGAAGCTTTCTTT. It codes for CASSWVGEGTEAFF.

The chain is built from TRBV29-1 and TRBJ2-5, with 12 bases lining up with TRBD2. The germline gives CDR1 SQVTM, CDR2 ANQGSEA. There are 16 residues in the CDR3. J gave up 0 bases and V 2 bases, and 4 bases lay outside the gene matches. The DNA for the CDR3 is TGCAGCGTTGAAAGAACTAGCGGGAGGCACCAAGAGACCCAGTACTTC. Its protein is CSVERTSGRHQETQYF.

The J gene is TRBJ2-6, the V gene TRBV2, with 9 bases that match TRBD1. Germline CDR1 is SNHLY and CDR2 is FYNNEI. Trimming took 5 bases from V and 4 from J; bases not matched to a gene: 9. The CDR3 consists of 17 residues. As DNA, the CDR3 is TGTGCCAGCAGTCAGGACAGGGGAGTAAGAGGGGCCAACGTCCTGACTTTC. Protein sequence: CASSQDRGVRGANVLTF.

The chain's CDR3 is CASSLTSSGRGETQYF. The CDR3 DNA is TGTGCCAGCAGTTTAACCTCTAGCGGGAGGGGGGAGACCCAGTACTTC. V gene TRBV6-5 combines with J gene TRBJ2-5, with 12 bases matching TRBD2. Germline-derived CDR1 and CDR2 are MNHEY and SVGAGI. The CDR3 totals 16 residues. V dropped 4 bases and J dropped 5; count of bases not matched to a gene: 8.

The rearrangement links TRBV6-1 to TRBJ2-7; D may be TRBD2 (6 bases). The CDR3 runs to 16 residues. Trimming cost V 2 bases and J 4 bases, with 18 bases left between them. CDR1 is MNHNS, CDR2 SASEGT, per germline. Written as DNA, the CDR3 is TGTGCCAGCAGTGAATTTAATAGCGGCACCCTGTACGAGCAGTACTTC. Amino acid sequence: CASSEFNSGTLYEQYF.

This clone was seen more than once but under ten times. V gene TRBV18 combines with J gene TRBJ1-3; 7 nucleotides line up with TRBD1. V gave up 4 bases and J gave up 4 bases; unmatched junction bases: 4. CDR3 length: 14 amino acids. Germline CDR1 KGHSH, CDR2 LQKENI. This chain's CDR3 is CASSRGTVGNTIYF. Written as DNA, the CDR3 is TGTGCCAGCTCACGCGGGACAGTCGGAAACACCATATATTTT.

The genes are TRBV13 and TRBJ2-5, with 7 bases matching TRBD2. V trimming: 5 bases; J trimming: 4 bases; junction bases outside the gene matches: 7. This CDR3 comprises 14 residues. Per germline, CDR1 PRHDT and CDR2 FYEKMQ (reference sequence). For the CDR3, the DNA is TGTGCCAGCAGCAACGGTCCGGGGGGAGAGACCCAGTACTTC. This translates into CASSNGPGGETQYF.

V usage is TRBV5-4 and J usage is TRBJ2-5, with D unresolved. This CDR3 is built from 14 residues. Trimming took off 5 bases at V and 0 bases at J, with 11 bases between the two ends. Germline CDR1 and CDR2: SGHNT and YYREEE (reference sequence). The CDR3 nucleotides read TGTGCCAGCAGGGACGTCCTTTACCAAGAGACCCAGTACTTC. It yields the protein CASRDVLYQETQYF.

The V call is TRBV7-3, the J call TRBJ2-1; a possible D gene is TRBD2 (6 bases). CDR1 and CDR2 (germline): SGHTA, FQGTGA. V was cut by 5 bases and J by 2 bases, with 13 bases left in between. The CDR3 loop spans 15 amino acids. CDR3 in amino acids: CASSPQRAAYNEQFF. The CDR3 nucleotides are TGTGCCAGCAGCCCCCAGCGGGCGGCCTACAATGAGCAGTTCTTC.

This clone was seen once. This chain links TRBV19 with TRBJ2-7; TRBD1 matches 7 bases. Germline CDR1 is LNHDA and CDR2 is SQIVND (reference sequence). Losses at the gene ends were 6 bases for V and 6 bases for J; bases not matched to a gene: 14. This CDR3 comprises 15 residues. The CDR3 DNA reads TGTGCCAGTAGCTTACTCCAGACAGGGCTGGGCGAGCAGTACTTC. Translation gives CASSLLQTGLGEQYF. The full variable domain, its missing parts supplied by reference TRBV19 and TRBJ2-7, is DGGITQSPKYLFRKEGQNVTLSCEQNLNHDAMYWYRQDPGQGLRLIYYSQIVNDFQKGDIAEGYSVSREKKESFPLTVTSAQKNPTAFYLCASSLLQTGLGEQYFGPGTRLTVT.

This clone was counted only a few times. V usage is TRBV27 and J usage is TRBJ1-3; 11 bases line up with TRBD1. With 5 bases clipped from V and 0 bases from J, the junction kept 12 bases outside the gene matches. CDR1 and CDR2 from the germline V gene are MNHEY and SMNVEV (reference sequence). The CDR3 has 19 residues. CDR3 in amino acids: CASSPGQGAVAYSGNTIYF. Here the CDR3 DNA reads TGTGCCAGCAGTCCAGGACAGGGGGCTGTGGCCTACTCTGGAAACACCATATATTTT.

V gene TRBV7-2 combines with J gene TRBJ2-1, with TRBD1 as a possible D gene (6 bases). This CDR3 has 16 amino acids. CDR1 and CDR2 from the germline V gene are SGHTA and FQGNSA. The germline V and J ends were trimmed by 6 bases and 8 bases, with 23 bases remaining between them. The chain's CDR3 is CASRQGHRGFGDEQFF. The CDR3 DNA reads TGTGCCAGCAGACAGGGTCATAGAGGTTTTGGGGATGAGCAGTTCTTC.

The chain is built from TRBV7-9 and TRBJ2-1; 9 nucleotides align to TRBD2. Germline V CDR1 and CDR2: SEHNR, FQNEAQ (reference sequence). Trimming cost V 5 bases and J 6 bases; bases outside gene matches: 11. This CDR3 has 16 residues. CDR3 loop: CASSRLAVGTFNEQFF. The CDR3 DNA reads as TGTGCCAGCAGCCGACTAGCGGTCGGTACATTCAATGAGCAGTTCTTC.

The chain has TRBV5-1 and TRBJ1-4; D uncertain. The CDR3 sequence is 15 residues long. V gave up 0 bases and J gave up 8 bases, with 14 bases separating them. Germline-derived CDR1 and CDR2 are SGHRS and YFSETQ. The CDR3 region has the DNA TGCGCCAGCAGCTTGGCGCGGCTGGGGAGCGAAAAACTGTTTTTT. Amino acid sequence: CASSLARLGSEKLFF.

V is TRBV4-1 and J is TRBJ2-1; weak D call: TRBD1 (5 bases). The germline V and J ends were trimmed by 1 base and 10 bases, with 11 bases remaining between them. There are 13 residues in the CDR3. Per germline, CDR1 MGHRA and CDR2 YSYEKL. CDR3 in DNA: TGCGCCAGCAGCCAAGCTAGGGGTTGGGAGCAGTTCTTC. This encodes CASSQARGWEQFF.

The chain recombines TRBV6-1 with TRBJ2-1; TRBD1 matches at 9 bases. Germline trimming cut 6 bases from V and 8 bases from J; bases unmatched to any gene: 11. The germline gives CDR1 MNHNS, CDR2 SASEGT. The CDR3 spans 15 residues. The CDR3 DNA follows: TGTGCCAGCAGGACCGGGACAGGGCTGGGTTATGAGCAGTTCTTC. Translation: CASRTGTGLGYEQFF.

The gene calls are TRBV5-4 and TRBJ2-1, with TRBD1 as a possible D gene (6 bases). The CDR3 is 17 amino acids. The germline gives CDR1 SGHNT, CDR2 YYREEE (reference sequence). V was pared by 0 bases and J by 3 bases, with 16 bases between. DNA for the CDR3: TGTGCCAGCAGCTTGGCAACAGGGAACAGTGTCTACAATGAGCAGTTCTTC. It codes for CASSLATGNSVYNEQFF.

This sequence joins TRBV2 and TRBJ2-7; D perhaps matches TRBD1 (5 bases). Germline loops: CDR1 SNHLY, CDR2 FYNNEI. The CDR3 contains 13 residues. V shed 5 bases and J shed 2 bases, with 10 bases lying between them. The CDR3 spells CASSNQGPYEQYF. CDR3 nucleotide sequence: TGTGCCAGCAGTAACCAGGGCCCCTACGAGCAGTACTTC.